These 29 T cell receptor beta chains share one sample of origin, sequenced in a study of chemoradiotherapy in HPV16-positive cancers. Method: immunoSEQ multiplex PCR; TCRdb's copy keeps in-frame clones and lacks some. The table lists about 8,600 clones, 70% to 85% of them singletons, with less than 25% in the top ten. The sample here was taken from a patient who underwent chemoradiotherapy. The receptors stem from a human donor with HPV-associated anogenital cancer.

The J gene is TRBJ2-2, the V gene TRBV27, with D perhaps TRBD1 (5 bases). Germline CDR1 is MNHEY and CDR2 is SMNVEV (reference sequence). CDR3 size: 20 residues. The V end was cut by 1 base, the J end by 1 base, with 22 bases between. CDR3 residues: CASSLWRLRRGSGNTGELFF. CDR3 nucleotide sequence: TGTGCCAGCAGTTTATGGAGATTAAGAAGGGGTTCGGGGAACACCGGGGAGCTGTTTTTT.

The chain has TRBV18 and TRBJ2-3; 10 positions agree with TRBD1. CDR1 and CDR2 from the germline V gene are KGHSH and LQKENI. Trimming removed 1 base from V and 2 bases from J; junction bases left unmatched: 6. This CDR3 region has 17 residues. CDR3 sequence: CASSPRADRGHTDTQYF. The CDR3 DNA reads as TGTGCCAGCTCACCACGAGCTGACAGGGGGCACACAGATACGCAGTATTTT.

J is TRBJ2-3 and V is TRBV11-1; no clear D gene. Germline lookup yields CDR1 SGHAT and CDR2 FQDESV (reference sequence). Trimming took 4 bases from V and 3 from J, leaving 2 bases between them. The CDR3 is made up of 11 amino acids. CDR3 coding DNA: TGTGCCAGCAGCTGGACAGATACGCAGTATTTT. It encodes CASSWTDTQYF.

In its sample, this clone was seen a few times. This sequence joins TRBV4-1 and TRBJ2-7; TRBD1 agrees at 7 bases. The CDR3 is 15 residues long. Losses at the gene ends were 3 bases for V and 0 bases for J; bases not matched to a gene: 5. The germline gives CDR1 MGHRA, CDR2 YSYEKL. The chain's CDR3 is CASSQTGSSSYEQYF. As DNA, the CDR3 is TGCGCCAGCAGCCAGACAGGGTCGAGCTCCTACGAGCAGTACTTC.

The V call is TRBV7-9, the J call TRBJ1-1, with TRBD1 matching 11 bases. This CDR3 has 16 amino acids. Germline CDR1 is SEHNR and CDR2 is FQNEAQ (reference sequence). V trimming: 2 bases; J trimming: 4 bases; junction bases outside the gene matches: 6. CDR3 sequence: CASSLLMGTGGTEAFF. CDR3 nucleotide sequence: TGTGCCAGCAGCTTATTAATGGGGACAGGGGGCACTGAAGCTTTCTTT.

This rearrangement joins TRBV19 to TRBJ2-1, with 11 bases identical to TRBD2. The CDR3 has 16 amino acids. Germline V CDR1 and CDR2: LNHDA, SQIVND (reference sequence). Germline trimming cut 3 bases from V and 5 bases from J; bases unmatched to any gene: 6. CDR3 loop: CASSMIFSGGDNEQFF. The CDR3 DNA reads TGTGCCAGTAGTATGATTTTTAGCGGGGGGGACAATGAGCAGTTCTTC.

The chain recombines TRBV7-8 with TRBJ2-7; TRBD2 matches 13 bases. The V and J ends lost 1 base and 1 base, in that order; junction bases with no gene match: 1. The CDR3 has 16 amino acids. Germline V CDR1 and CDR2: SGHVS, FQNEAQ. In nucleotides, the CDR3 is TGTGCCAGCAGCTTAGGGACTAGCGGGGGTTCCTACGAGCAGTACTTC. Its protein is CASSLGTSGGSYEQYF.

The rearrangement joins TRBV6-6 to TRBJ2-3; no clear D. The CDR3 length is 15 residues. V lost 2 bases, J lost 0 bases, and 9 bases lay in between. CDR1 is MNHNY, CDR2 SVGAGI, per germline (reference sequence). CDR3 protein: CASSYIGISTDTQYF. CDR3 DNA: TGTGCCAGCAGTTACATAGGGATTAGCACAGATACGCAGTATTTT.

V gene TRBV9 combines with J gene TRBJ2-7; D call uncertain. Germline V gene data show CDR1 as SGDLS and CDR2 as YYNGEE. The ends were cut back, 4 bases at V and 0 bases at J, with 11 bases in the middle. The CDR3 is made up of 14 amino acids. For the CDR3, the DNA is TGTGCCAGCAGCCCCCGTTCAAGCTCCTACGAGCAGTACTTC. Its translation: CASSPRSSSYEQYF.

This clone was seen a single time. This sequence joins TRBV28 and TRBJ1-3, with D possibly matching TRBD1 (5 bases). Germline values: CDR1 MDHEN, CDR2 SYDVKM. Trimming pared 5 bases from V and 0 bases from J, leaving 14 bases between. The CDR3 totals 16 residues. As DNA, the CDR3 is TGTGCCAGCAGTCCAATTTGGGGCAGCTCTGGAAACACCATATATTTT. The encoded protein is CASSPIWGSSGNTIYF.

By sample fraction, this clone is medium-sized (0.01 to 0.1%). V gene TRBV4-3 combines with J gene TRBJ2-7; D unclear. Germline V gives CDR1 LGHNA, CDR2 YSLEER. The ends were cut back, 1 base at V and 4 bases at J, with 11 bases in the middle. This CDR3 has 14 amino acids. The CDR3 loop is CASSQGVTSYEQYF. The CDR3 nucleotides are TGCGCCAGCAGCCAAGGGGTCACATCATACGAGCAGTACTTC.

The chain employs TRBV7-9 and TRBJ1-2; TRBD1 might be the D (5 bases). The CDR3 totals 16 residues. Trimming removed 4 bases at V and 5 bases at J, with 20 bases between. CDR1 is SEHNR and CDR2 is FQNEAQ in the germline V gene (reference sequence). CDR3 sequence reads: CASSSPPLGGGYGYTF. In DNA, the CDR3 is TGTGCCAGCAGCTCCCCACCGCTCGGGGGAGGATATGGCTACACCTTC.

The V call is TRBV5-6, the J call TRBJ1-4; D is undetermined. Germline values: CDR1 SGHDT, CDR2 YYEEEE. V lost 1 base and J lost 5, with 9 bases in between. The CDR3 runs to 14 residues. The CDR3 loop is CASSLRGFNEKLFF. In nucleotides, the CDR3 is TGTGCCAGCAGCTTGCGTGGGTTCAATGAAAAACTGTTTTTT.

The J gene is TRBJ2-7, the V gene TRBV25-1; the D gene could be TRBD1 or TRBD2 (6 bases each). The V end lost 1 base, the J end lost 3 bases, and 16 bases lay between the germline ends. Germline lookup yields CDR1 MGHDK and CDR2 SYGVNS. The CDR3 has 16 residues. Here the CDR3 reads CASSESTRGPHYEQYF. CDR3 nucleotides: TGTGCCAGCAGTGAATCGACCCGGGGGCCCCACTACGAGCAGTACTTC.

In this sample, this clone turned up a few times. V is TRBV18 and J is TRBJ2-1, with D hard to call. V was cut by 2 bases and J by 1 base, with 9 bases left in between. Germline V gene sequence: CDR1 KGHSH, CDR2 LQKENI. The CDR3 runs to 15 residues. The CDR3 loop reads CASSPGPASYNEQFF. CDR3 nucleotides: TGTGCCAGCTCACCAGGCCCGGCATCCTACAATGAGCAGTTCTTC.

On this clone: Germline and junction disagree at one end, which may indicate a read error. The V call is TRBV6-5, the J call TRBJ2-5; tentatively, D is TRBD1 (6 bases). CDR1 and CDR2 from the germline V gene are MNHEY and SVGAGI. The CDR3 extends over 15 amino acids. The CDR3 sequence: CVSSRSTGFRETQYF. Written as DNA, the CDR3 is TGTGTCAGCAGTCGTAGCACAGGGTTTCGAGAGACCCAGTACTTC.

CDR3 nucleotide sequence: TGTGCCAGCAGCTTGTATTCCACAGGGGGTCGGCGCACTGAAGCTTTCTTT. This codes for CASSLYSTGGRRTEAFF. V is TRBV5-6 and J is TRBJ1-1; TRBD1 matches at 8 bases. V lost 1 base to trimming and J lost 4 bases; unmatched junction nucleotides: 12. The length of the CDR3 is 17 residues. The germline V gene encodes CDR1 SGHDT and CDR2 YYEEEE.

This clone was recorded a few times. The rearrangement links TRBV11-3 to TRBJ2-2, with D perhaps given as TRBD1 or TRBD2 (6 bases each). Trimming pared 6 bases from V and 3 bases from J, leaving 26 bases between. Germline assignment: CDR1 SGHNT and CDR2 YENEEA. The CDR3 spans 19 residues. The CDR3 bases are TGTGCCAGCAGTGGGGGGTCAGGGGTTTATTCATCATACACCGGGGAGCTGTTTTTT. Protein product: CASSGGSGVYSSYTGELFF.

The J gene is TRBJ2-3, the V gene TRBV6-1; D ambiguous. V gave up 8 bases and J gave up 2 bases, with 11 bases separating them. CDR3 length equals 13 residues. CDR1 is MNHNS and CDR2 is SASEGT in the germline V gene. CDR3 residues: CASLQDDTDTQYF. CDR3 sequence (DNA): TGTGCCAGCTTGCAAGACGACACAGATACGCAGTATTTT.

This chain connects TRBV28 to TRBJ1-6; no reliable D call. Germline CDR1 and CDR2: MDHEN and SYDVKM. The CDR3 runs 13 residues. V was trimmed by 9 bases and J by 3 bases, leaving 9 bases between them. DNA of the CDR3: TGTGCCAGTGGGGAGGACTATAATTCACCCCTCCACTTT. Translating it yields CASGEDYNSPLHF.

The CDR3 nucleotides are TGTGCCACCAGCACCGGACAGGGGGCGACGGGCACTGAAGCTTTCTTT. Its protein is CATSTGQGATGTEAFF. The rearrangement links TRBV15 to TRBJ1-1; 11 positions agree with TRBD1. The germline CDR1 and CDR2 sequences are LNHNV and YYDKDF (reference sequence). J gave up 4 bases and V 4 bases, and 8 bases lay outside the gene matches. The CDR3 runs 16 residues.

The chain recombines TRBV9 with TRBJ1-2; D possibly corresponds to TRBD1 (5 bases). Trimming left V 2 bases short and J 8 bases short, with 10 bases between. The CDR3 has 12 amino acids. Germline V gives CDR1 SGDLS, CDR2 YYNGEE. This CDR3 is CASSVEDSGYTF. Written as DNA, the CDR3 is TGTGCCAGCAGCGTCGAAGACAGCGGCTACACCTTC.

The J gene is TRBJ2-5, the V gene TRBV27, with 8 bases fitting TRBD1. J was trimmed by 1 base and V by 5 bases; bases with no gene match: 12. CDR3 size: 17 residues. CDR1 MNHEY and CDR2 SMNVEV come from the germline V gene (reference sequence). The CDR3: CASSTQGQAEIQETQYF. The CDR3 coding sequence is TGTGCCAGCAGTACCCAGGGACAGGCTGAAATCCAAGAGACCCAGTACTTC.

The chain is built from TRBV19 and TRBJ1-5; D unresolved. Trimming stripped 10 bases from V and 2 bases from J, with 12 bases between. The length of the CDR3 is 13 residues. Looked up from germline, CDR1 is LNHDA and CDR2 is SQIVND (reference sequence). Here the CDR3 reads CATLSSGNQPQHF. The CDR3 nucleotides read TGTGCCACCCTCTCGTCCGGCAATCAGCCCCAGCATTTT.

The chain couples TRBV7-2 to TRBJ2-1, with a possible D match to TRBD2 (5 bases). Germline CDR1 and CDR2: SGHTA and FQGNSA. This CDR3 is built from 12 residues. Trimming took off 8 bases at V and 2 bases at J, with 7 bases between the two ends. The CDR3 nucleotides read TGTGCCAGCTCCGGGACCTACAATGAGCAGTTCTTC. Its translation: CASSGTYNEQFF.

The CDR3 DNA reads TGTGCCAGTAGTATCAGGACAGGGAGTATGGAGACCCAGTACTTC. Its protein product is CASSIRTGSMETQYF. The rearrangement links TRBV19 to TRBJ2-5, with TRBD1 matching 8 bases. The CDR3 spans 15 residues. Germline loops: CDR1 LNHDA, CDR2 SQIVND (reference sequence). The ends lost 3 bases at V and 5 bases at J; junction bases unmatched: 8.

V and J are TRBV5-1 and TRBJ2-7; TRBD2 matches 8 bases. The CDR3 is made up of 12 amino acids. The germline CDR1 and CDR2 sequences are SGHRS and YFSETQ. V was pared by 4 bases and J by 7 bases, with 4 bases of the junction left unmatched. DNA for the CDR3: TGCGCCAGCAGCACGGGGGGGGGAGAGCAGTACTTC. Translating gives CASSTGGGEQYF. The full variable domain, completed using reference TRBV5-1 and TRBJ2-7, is KAGVTQTPRYLIKTRGQQVTLSCSPISGHRSVSWYQQTPGQGLQFLFEYFSETQRNKGNFPGRFSGRQFSNSRSEMNVSTLELGDSALYLCASSTGGGEQYFGPGTRLTVT.

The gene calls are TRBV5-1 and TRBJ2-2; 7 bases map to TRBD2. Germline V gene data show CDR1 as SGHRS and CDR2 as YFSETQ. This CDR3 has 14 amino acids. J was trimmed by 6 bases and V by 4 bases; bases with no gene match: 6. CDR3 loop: CASSPIAGAGELFF. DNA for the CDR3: TGCGCCAGCAGCCCTATCGCGGGGGCCGGGGAGCTGTTTTTT. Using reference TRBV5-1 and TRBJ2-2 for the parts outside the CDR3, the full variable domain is KAGVTQTPRYLIKTRGQQVTLSCSPISGHRSVSWYQQTPGQGLQFLFEYFSETQRNKGNFPGRFSGRQFSNSRSEMNVSTLELGDSALYLCASSPIAGAGELFFGEGSRLTVL.

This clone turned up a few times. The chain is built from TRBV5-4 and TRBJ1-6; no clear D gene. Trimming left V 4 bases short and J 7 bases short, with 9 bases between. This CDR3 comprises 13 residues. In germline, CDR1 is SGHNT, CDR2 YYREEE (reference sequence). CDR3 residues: CASSLRSNSPLHF. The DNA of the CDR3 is TGTGCCAGCAGCCTCAGGAGCAATTCACCCCTCCACTTT.